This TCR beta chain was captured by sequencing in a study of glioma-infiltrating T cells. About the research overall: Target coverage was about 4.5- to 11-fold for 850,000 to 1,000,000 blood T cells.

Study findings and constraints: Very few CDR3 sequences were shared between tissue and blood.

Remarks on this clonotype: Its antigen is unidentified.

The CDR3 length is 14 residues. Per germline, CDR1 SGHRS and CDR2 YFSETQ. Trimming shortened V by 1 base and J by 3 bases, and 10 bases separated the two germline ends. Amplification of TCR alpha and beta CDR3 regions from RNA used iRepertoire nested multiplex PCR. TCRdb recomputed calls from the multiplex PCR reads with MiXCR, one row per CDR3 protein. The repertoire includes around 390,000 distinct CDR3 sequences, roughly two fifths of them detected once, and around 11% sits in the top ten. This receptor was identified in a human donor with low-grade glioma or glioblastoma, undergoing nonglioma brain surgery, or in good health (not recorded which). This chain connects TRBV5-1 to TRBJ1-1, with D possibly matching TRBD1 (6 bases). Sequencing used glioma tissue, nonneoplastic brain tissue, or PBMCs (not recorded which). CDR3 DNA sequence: TGCGCCAGCAGCTTGACAGGGTTCGACACTGAAGCTTTCTTT. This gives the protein CASSLTGFDTEAFF.